These 20 T cell receptor beta chains came from one sample sequenced in a study of cytomegalovirus exposure and HLA in healthy donors. Primers included in the PCR were 60 Vbeta and 13 Jbeta primers. The assay was immunoSEQ multiplex PCR, and TCRdb's table has in-frame clones only and misses some. This sample has approximately 300,000 clones, with 80% found just once. The source material was PBMCs. The source is a girl aged 2-9 years in good health and CMV-seronegative.

The chain is built from TRBV6-1 and TRBJ1-2; 7 bases fit TRBD1. J gave up 5 bases and V 1 base, and 10 bases lay outside the gene matches. Germline CDR1 MNHNS, CDR2 SASEGT. The CDR3 spans 16 residues. CDR3 nucleotide sequence: TGTGCCAGCAGTGAAGGGAAGAACAGGGGAGGATATGGCTACACCTTC. It translates to CASSEGKNRGGYGYTF.

This clone was seen more than once but under ten times. J is TRBJ2-7 and V is TRBV27; TRBD1 matches 9 bases. The CDR3 covers 14 residues. Trimming removed 9 bases from V and 5 bases from J; junction bases left unmatched: 11. The germline CDR1 and CDR2 sequences are MNHEY and SMNVEV (reference sequence). The CDR3 nucleotides read TGTGCCAGAGCAAACCGGGACAGGGTACACGAGCAGTACTTC. Its protein is CARANRDRVHEQYF.

The chain couples TRBV9 to TRBJ2-1; 16 bases map to TRBD2. J gave up 2 bases and V 4 bases, and 9 bases lay outside the gene matches. CDR1 is SGDLS and CDR2 is YYNGEE in the germline V gene. The CDR3 is 19 amino acids. The chain's CDR3 is CASSNPGLAGGTTYNEQFF. The CDR3 DNA sequence: TGTGCCAGCAGCAACCCGGGACTAGCGGGAGGGACGACCTACAATGAGCAGTTCTTC.

The chain couples TRBV7-6 to TRBJ2-5; D is perhaps TRBD1 (6 bases). CDR3 length: 14 amino acids. CDR1 SGHVS and CDR2 FNYEAQ come from the germline V gene. The germline V and J ends were trimmed by 4 bases and 1 base, with 10 bases remaining between them. CDR3 coding DNA: TGTGCCAGCAGCTCCGGCAGGGGCCAAGAGACCCAGTACTTC. It translates to CASSSGRGQETQYF.

This clone was seen a handful of times. The chain is built from TRBV4-1 and TRBJ2-7, with a possible D match to TRBD1 (5 bases). The CDR3 runs 16 residues. Trimming took 5 bases from V and 1 from J, leaving 18 bases between them. Germline-derived CDR1 and CDR2 are MGHRA and YSYEKL. CDR3 nucleotide sequence: TGCGCCAGCAGCTTGGACGACAGTCAGGCATCCTACGAGCAGTACTTC. It translates to CASSLDDSQASYEQYF.

This chain joins TRBV4-1 and TRBJ2-7; 8 bases are a match to TRBD1. Germline V gives CDR1 MGHRA, CDR2 YSYEKL. The CDR3 has 15 amino acids. V trimming: 1 base; J trimming: 5 bases; junction bases outside the gene matches: 7. CDR3 protein: CASSQGTGILDEQYF. The CDR3, as DNA: TGCGCCAGCAGCCAAGGGACAGGGATTCTAGACGAGCAGTACTTC.

Turning to this clone: The germline gene is not matched at one end of the junction; a read error may be the cause. V gene TRBV15 combines with J gene TRBJ2-2; D may be TRBD2 (6 bases). The length of the CDR3 is 13 residues. Germline CDR1 LNHNV, CDR2 YYDKDF (reference sequence). The CDR3, as DNA: TGTGCCACCAGCAGAGCCCTAGTGGGGGGGCTGTTTTTT. Protein product: CATSRALVGGLFF.

This clone was found a few times. The CDR3 coding sequence is TGTGCCAGCAGCGTAGCATCAATAGATCCTTACAATGAGCAGTTCTTC. It codes for CASSVASIDPYNEQFF. The rearrangement links TRBV9 to TRBJ2-1; no definite D call. CDR1 and CDR2 from the germline V gene are SGDLS and YYNGEE. This CDR3 has 16 amino acids. V shed 0 bases and J shed 4 bases, with 14 bases lying between them.

This chain uses TRBV19 with TRBJ1-2; D not resolved. Germline V lookup: CDR1 LNHDA, CDR2 SQIVND (reference sequence). The CDR3 runs to 14 residues. Trimming took 1 base from V and 5 from J, leaving 11 bases between them. In DNA form, the CDR3 reads TGTGCCAGTAGTATAGGATCGCTGCAGTATGGCTACACCTTC. This translates into CASSIGSLQYGYTF.

The chain carries TRBV6-5 and TRBJ1-3; the D is unclear. Germline CDR1 MNHEY, CDR2 SVGAGI. This CDR3 spans 14 amino acids. V lost 6 bases, J lost 4 bases, and 13 bases lay in between. CDR3 sequence reads: CASSIVREGNTIYF. The CDR3, as DNA: TGTGCCAGCAGCATCGTAAGAGAGGGAAACACCATATATTTT.

The chain uses TRBV10-1 and TRBJ1-5; 9 bases agree with TRBD1. V lost 6 bases to trimming and J lost 0 bases; unmatched junction nucleotides: 0. CDR1 is WNHNN, CDR2 SYGVQD, per germline (reference sequence). The CDR3 runs to 14 residues. The CDR3 is CASRTGGSNQPQHF. The CDR3 nucleotides read TGCGCCAGCAGGACAGGGGGTAGCAATCAGCCCCAGCATTTT.

This rearrangement joins TRBV29-1 to TRBJ2-1; the match to TRBD1 covers 7 bases. This CDR3 is 14 amino acids long. CDR1 is SQVTM, CDR2 ANQGSEA, per germline. J was trimmed by 5 bases and V by 7 bases; bases with no gene match: 11. The CDR3 region has the DNA TGCAGCGCTACCTCGGGACAGACTGACAATGAGCAGTTCTTC. Its protein product is CSATSGQTDNEQFF.

The genes are TRBV7-3 and TRBJ2-2, with D possibly TRBD2 on 5 matching bases. Germline CDR1 reads SGHTA; CDR2 reads FQGTGA. The CDR3 length is 16 residues. Trimming removed 5 bases at V and 6 bases at J, with 19 bases between. The CDR3 DNA reads TGTGCCAGCAGCCCCCTTGGGAGCGCGGAGGCCGGGGAGCTGTTTTTT. Protein product: CASSPLGSAEAGELFF.

In DNA form, the CDR3 reads TGTGCCACCAGCAGAGACAGGGTATTCCAAGAGACCCAGTACTTC. Translated: CATSRDRVFQETQYF. V gene TRBV15 combines with J gene TRBJ2-5; a possible D gene is TRBD1 (5 bases). V lost 0 bases and J 1 base, leaving 9 bases between the germline ends. The CDR3 spans 15 residues. Germline CDR1 and CDR2: LNHNV and YYDKDF (reference sequence).

This clone was counted only a few times. The chain uses TRBV2 and TRBJ2-1; TRBD2 aligns across 11 bases. The germline CDR1 and CDR2 sequences are SNHLY and FYNNEI. The CDR3 is 14 residues long. Trimming removed 4 bases from V and 10 bases from J; junction bases left unmatched: 6. In DNA, the CDR3 is TGTGCCAGCAGTGCACTAGCGGGAGTGGGGGAGCAGTTCTTC. Translated: CASSALAGVGEQFF.

The rearrangement uses TRBV14 and TRBJ2-1, with 8 bases lining up with TRBD1. Per the germline V gene, CDR1 is SGHDN and CDR2 is FVKESK. The CDR3 totals 16 residues. V was pared by 0 bases and J by 1 base, with 2 bases of the junction left unmatched. CDR3 coding DNA: TGTGCCAGCAGCCAAGAATGGACAGGGTCCTACAATGAGCAGTTCTTC. It is translated as CASSQEWTGSYNEQFF.

This rearrangement joins TRBV7-8 to TRBJ1-3, with 8 bases that match TRBD1. The CDR3 totals 17 residues. In germline, CDR1 is SGHVS, CDR2 FQNEAQ. The V segment lost 2 bases and the J segment 2 bases; nucleotides outside the gene matches: 8. The CDR3 DNA reads TGTGCCAGCAGCTTATTTGCGCGACAGGGGCCTGGAAACACCATATATTTT. Its translation: CASSLFARQGPGNTIYF.

This clone showed up just once. The genes are TRBV28 and TRBJ1-1; D is ambiguous. V lost 3 bases and J 0 bases, leaving 11 bases between the germline ends. CDR3 length equals 15 residues. Per the germline V gene, CDR1 is MDHEN and CDR2 is SYDVKM. CDR3 protein: CASSFHRLLNTEAFF. The DNA for the CDR3 is TGTGCCAGCAGTTTCCACCGACTTTTGAACACTGAAGCTTTCTTT.

The table lists this clone with a count of one. The chain carries TRBV11-3 and TRBJ2-7, with 7 bases matching TRBD2. V gave up 5 bases and J gave up 6 bases; unmatched junction bases: 19. The CDR3 extends over 17 amino acids. The germline CDR1 and CDR2 sequences are SGHNT and YENEEA. The CDR3 DNA reads as TGTGCCAGCAGCCCATCTATTACGGGGAGGGAGGGTTGCGAGCAGTACTTC. Translation gives CASSPSITGREGCEQYF.

J is TRBJ1-2 and V is TRBV29-1; 7 bases are shared with TRBD1. The V gene end was trimmed by 5 bases and the J gene end by 7 bases; junction bases not matched to a gene: 7. From germline, CDR1 is SQVTM and CDR2 ANQGSEA. The CDR3 is 12 amino acids. CDR3 amino acids: CSVIPTGSGYTF. In DNA, the CDR3 is TGCAGCGTTATCCCGACAGGGAGTGGCTACACCTTC.